The clone carrying this T cell receptor (beta chain) has more than one count but fewer than ten. What it recognizes is unknown. Assay: immunoSEQ multiplex PCR; the TCRdb copy retains only in-frame clones and omits some. The table shows 7,000 to 8,500 clones, with roughly 84% occurring only once. The sample originates from a study of T cell repertoires in ileal Crohn's disease. About the research overall: Patients had a median 7.9-year disease duration, and roughly 32% were active smokers. Operated complications were stricturing disease (61%) and penetrating disease (approximately 39%). Study results and caveats: Compared with non-smokers, active smokers at surgery showed more clonal expansions. All patients with clonality above 26.8% had endoscopic recurrence.

Trimming took off 5 bases at V and 0 bases at J, with 8 bases between the two ends. Germline CDR1 is LNHNV and CDR2 is YYDKDF (reference sequence). The CDR3 covers 15 residues. Source material: ileal tissue. V and J are TRBV15 and TRBJ2-6, with D maybe TRBD1 (5 bases). The source of this sequence is an adult with Crohn's disease. CDR3 protein: CATSGDSSGANVLTF. The CDR3 nucleotides are TGTGCCACCAGCGGTGACAGCTCTGGGGCCAACGTCCTGACTTTC.